Presented here are 8 T cell receptor beta chains from one specimen sequenced in a study of regulatory T cells in long-lasting Graves disease. According to the study, TCR beta libraries were built with iRepertoire HTBI primers and CDR3-region Arm-PCR. TCRdb called the multiplex PCR reads again in MiXCR, with one record for every CDR3 protein. The sample holds about 450,000 distinct CDR3 sequences; around 15% are singletons and the top ten take over 8.5%. Stated time point: newly diagnosed GD, antithyroid drugs for less than 3 months. RNA isolated from PBMCs was used to make the TCR library. These data also featured in a second study, about T cells in Graves' hyperthyroidism and ophthalmopathy.

The starting material was peripheral blood mononuclear cells (PBMCs), obtained at new diagnosis, from a patient treated with antithyroid drugs. The receptors here all came from a woman aged 30 to 39 with Graves disease.

This clonotype was picked up many times. This chain joins TRBV7-2 and TRBJ1-2; no reliable D call. This CDR3 comprises 17 residues. Germline V gives CDR1 SGHTA, CDR2 FQGNSA. The V and J ends lost 5 bases and 0 bases respectively, with 19 bases between them. The CDR3 spells CASSPGRIGVANYGYTF. The CDR3 nucleotides are TGTGCCAGCAGCCCAGGACGGATCGGAGTTGCTAACTATGGCTACACCTTC.

The chain has TRBV6-1 and TRBJ1-1; D gene ambiguous. There are 15 residues in the CDR3. Trimming left V 6 bases short and J 2 bases short, with 16 bases between. CDR1 and CDR2 from the germline V gene are MNHNS and SASEGT. DNA of the CDR3: TGTGCCAGCAGCCCATTTTCCGATTCTAACACTGAAGCTTTCTTT. This translates into CASSPFSDSNTEAFF.

This clonotype showed up just a few times. The chain combines TRBV5-1 with TRBJ2-1; 7 positions match TRBD1. The germline V gene has CDR1 SGHRS and CDR2 YFSETQ. The CDR3 runs to 16 residues. V dropped 0 bases and J dropped 4; count of bases not matched to a gene: 7. CDR3: CASSLDDRELYNEQFF. In DNA, the CDR3 is TGCGCCAGCAGCTTGGACGACAGGGAACTTTACAATGAGCAGTTCTTC.

Many counts were recorded for this clonotype. The chain carries TRBV9 and TRBJ2-3; D is ambiguous. The V gene's germline CDR1 is SGDLS and CDR2 YYNGEE. The ends were cut back, 0 bases at V and 2 bases at J, with 10 bases in the middle. The CDR3 has 15 amino acids. CDR3: CASSVVGRPTDTQYF. Written as DNA, the CDR3 is TGTGCCAGCAGCGTAGTGGGTCGGCCCACAGATACGCAGTATTTT.

The sample holds many counts of this clonotype. The rearrangement links TRBV7-2 to TRBJ2-5; D might be TRBD2 (6 bases). The germline gives CDR1 SGHTA, CDR2 FQGNSA. The CDR3 covers 15 residues. Trimming shortened V by 5 bases and J by 2 bases, and 15 bases separated the two germline ends. The CDR3 protein is CASSLRSGPQETQYF. For the CDR3, the DNA is TGTGCCAGCAGCCTACGTAGCGGACCTCAAGAGACCCAGTACTTC.

This clonotype was recorded many times. The chain employs TRBV7-2 and TRBJ1-1, with unresolved D. The CDR3 loop spans 14 amino acids. Germline V gene data show CDR1 as SGHTA and CDR2 as FQGNSA. The V end lost 5 bases, the J end lost 5 bases, and 15 bases lay between the germline ends. CDR3 loop: CASSRGEGWTEAFF. The DNA for the CDR3 is TGTGCCAGCAGCCGAGGAGAAGGGTGGACTGAAGCTTTCTTT. The variable domain in full, completed from reference TRBV7-2 and TRBJ1-1, reads GAGVSQSPSNKVTEKGKDVELRCDPISGHTALYWYRQSLGQGLEFLIYFQGNSAPDKSGLPSDRFSAERTGGSVSTLTIQRTQQEDSAVYLCASSRGEGWTEAFFGQGTRLTVV.

This rearrangement joins TRBV18 to TRBJ1-3; D not certain. V lost 4 bases to trimming and J lost 0 bases, with 16 bases between them. Germline CDR1 is KGHSH and CDR2 is LQKENI. The CDR3 has 17 amino acids. The CDR3: CASSRTVSLGSGNTIYF. The CDR3 DNA reads as TGTGCCAGCTCACGAACAGTCAGTCTAGGCTCTGGAAACACCATATATTTT.

V is TRBV7-9 and J is TRBJ1-6, with D unclear. Trimming stripped 5 bases from V and 6 bases from J, with 11 bases between. The CDR3 is 14 residues long. The germline V gene has CDR1 SEHNR and CDR2 FQNEAQ (reference sequence). CDR3 in amino acids: CASSQVTGNSPLHF. The DNA for the CDR3 is TGTGCCAGCAGCCAGGTTACGGGTAATTCACCCCTCCACTTT.